These 16 T cell receptor beta chains originate from one sample sequenced in a study of T cells after yellow fever vaccination. From the 5' RACE reads, TCRdb called clonotypes with MiXCR, one entry per CDR3 protein. The sample lists around 140,000 distinct CDR3 sequences, roughly 8% occurring once. Sample: CD4+ T cells sorted from PBMCs, taken 5 days after the yellow fever booster vaccination. The receptors were gathered from a man aged 30 to 39 who received the YFV17D yellow fever vaccine.

This clonotype was detected only a few times. The rearrangement joins TRBV19 to TRBJ2-3, with 10 positions matching TRBD2. With 6 bases clipped from V and 5 bases from J, the junction kept 8 bases outside the gene matches. CDR3 size: 15 residues. Germline CDR1 LNHDA, CDR2 SQIVND (reference sequence). This CDR3 is CASRDLAGVGDTQYF. CDR3 nucleotides: TGTGCCAGTAGAGACCTAGCGGGAGTTGGAGATACGCAGTATTTT.

This clonotype was counted many times. The genes are TRBV28 and TRBJ2-7; no firm D call. The CDR3 has 13 residues. Germline V CDR1 and CDR2: MDHEN, SYDVKM. The V and J ends lost 6 bases and 7 bases respectively, with 16 bases between them. The CDR3 here is CASRRLVAGEQYF. The CDR3 nucleotides are TGTGCCAGCAGAAGACTCGTCGCTGGGGAGCAGTACTTC.

Ten or more counts support this clonotype. J is TRBJ2-3 and V is TRBV20-1; TRBD2 matches 8 bases. The CDR3 totals 15 residues. Germline V gene data show CDR1 as DFQATT and CDR2 as SNEGSKA (reference sequence). V lost 6 bases and J lost 0; bases outside the gene matches: 8. The CDR3 DNA reads TGCAGTGCCCCCGCAGCTAGCGGGAGCACAGATACGCAGTATTTT. Residues: CSAPAASGSTDTQYF.

This clonotype was recorded at least ten times. The chain combines TRBV20-1 with TRBJ2-5; TRBD2 agrees at 8 bases. The CDR3 length is 14 residues. Looked up from germline, CDR1 is DFQATT and CDR2 is SNEGSKA (reference sequence). V trimming: 6 bases; J trimming: 1 base; junction bases outside the gene matches: 7. The DNA of the CDR3 is TGCAGTGCCATCCCGCTAGCGGGCCAAGAGACCCAGTACTTC. Translated, it gives CSAIPLAGQETQYF.

At least ten counts were recorded for this clonotype. The chain joins TRBV7-2 to TRBJ2-5; 7 bases match TRBD1. V shed 5 bases and J 4 bases; nucleotides not matched to a gene: 13. The CDR3 covers 16 residues. CDR1 and CDR2 (germline): SGHTA, FQGNSA. For the CDR3, the DNA is TGTGCCAGCAGCCGAGCTGCCTCAGGGGGACGAGAGACCCAGTACTTC. This gives the protein CASSRAASGGRETQYF.

This clonotype was counted a few times. The rearrangement links TRBV29-1 to TRBJ2-5, with 8 bases lining up with TRBD2. Germline V lookup: CDR1 SQVTM, CDR2 ANQGSEA. V shed 4 bases and J 5 bases; nucleotides not matched to a gene: 9. This CDR3 is built from 14 residues. The CDR3: CSVGPAGVLETQYF. The CDR3 region has the DNA TGCAGCGTTGGCCCAGCGGGAGTTCTGGAGACCCAGTACTTC.

This clonotype has at least ten counts. The chain couples TRBV29-1 to TRBJ1-4, with D possibly matching TRBD1 (5 bases). Between the trimmed V and J ends, which lost 6 bases and 8 bases, there was a span of 13 bases. Per the germline V gene, CDR1 is SQVTM and CDR2 is ANQGSEA. The length of the CDR3 is 12 residues. CDR3 in amino acids: CSVVGTYEKLFF. In DNA form, the CDR3 reads TGCAGCGTCGTAGGGACGTACGAAAAACTGTTTTTT.

This clonotype appeared many times. The chain links TRBV20-1 to TRBJ2-1; possibly TRBD2 for D (6 bases). The CDR3 runs 13 residues. V was trimmed by 7 bases and J by 0 bases, leaving 10 bases between them. Germline V gene data show CDR1 as DFQATT and CDR2 as SNEGSKA (reference sequence). In DNA form, the CDR3 reads TGCAGTGGGGACTCTAGCTCCTACAATGAGCAGTTCTTC. Protein: CSGDSSSYNEQFF.

This clonotype was observed a handful of times. V and J are TRBV7-6 and TRBJ2-7; 7 bases agree with TRBD1. Unmatched junction bases numbered 20, after V lost 1 base and J lost 5 bases. This CDR3 has 19 amino acids. Germline V gives CDR1 SGHVS, CDR2 FNYEAQ. The CDR3 spells CASSLDGTALIPCVDEQYF. The CDR3 DNA follows: TGTGCCAGCAGCTTAGACGGGACAGCTCTAATCCCCTGCGTTGACGAGCAGTACTTC.

This clonotype has ten or more counts. The chain has TRBV7-2 and TRBJ2-1, with D possibly being TRBD2 (5 bases). V lost 4 bases and J 12 bases, leaving 28 bases between the germline ends. Germline CDR1 is SGHTA and CDR2 is FQGNSA. This CDR3 comprises 17 residues. The CDR3 DNA sequence: TGTGCCAGCAGCTCTTTGACACCCGGTGGGCGTGAGGGCGGGCAGTTCTTC. Its translation: CASSSLTPGGREGGQFF.

This clonotype came up a few times. The chain carries TRBV5-4 and TRBJ2-2; tentatively, D is TRBD1 (6 bases). The CDR3 covers 16 residues. V was shortened by 4 bases and J by 1 base, with 14 bases between the two germline ends. Germline CDR1 is SGHNT and CDR2 is YYREEE (reference sequence). The CDR3 protein is CASSQRQDVNTGELFF. The CDR3 DNA reads as TGTGCCAGCAGCCAAAGACAGGACGTGAACACCGGGGAGCTGTTTTTT.

Many counts were recorded for this clonotype. V gene TRBV18 combines with J gene TRBJ2-7; the D gene could be TRBD1 or TRBD2 (5 bases each). The germline CDR1 and CDR2 sequences are KGHSH and LQKENI. V was trimmed by 6 bases and J by 6 bases, leaving 18 bases between them. The CDR3 has 14 residues. The chain's CDR3 is CASSRQRDPGEQYF. The CDR3 DNA is TGTGCCAGCTCCCGTCAACGGGACCCTGGCGAGCAGTACTTC.

Many counts were recorded for this clonotype. The J gene is TRBJ2-7, the V gene TRBV14, with D uncertain. The CDR3 consists of 15 residues. The V end was cut by 4 bases, the J end by 6 bases, with 19 bases between. Germline CDR1 is SGHDN and CDR2 is FVKESK. This CDR3 reads CASSRHALGVSEQYF. In DNA form, the CDR3 reads TGTGCCAGCAGCCGTCACGCCCTAGGCGTTTCCGAGCAGTACTTC.

There are many counts of this clonotype. The rearrangement uses TRBV7-9 and TRBJ2-1, with TRBD2 matching 8 bases. The junction had 7 bases not matched to a gene; V was cut back by 0 bases and J by 6 bases. The CDR3 is 16 residues long. Germline V gene lookup returns CDR1 SEHNR and CDR2 FQNEAQ (reference sequence). The DNA of the CDR3 is TGTGCCAGCAGCTTAGCGCCGGGACTAGGATTCAATGAGCAGTTCTTC. Protein: CASSLAPGLGFNEQFF.

V is TRBV7-8 and J is TRBJ2-3; D call uncertain. The V and J ends lost 3 bases and 1 base respectively, with 11 bases between them. The CDR3 is 15 residues long. In germline, CDR1 is SGHVS, CDR2 FQNEAQ. The DNA of the CDR3 is TGTGCCAGCAGCTTTCTGGTCCGGGGCACAGATACGCAGTATTTT. This translates into CASSFLVRGTDTQYF.

This clonotype occurred many times. This rearrangement joins TRBV20-1 to TRBJ2-7; D gene ambiguous. The CDR3 has 13 residues. The V end lost 5 bases, the J end lost 0 bases, and 11 bases lay between the germline ends. Germline V gives CDR1 DFQATT, CDR2 SNEGSKA (reference sequence). The CDR3 DNA sequence: TGCAGTGCTTATGACCCCCACTCCTACGAGCAGTACTTC. Protein product: CSAYDPHSYEQYF.